Given below is one T cell receptor (beta chain) in context. This clone was seen just once. It lacks a known antigen. Base-call qualities are not available, and no considerably larger clone is one nucleotide away. This sample is part of a study of cytomegalovirus exposure and HLA in healthy donors (dated by TCRdb to between 2016 and 2019). Background on the whole study: According to a later analysis, the roughly 130 validation repertoires were produced on the same platform as the 700 or so repertoires of the first cohort. Besides the first cohort of under 700 subjects, a separate validation cohort made up of 120 different subjects was used. High-throughput TCR immunosequencing, statistical association of individual TCRs with disease status, and machine learning were combined to predict cytomegalovirus infection status. The study aimed to test whether signatures of past pathogen exposure could be identified by cataloging public T cell receptors.

The CDR3 has 16 amino acids, counting the end cysteine and phenylalanine. Just CDR3 DNA is preserved here, 48 bases in frame from base 1. Per the germline V gene, MGHRA is the CDR1 and YSYEKL is the CDR2. The junction shows trimming of 0 bases on V and 5 bases on J, plus 13 bases between the germline ends. The method behind the library was the immunoSEQ multiplex PCR assay. For the original study's pipeline: A statistical classification framework was developed to diagnose cytomegalovirus status using the catalog of TCR beta chain sequences. The source is immuneACCESS, and TCRdb retained only in-frame sequences with V and J called. Part of the clones is not carried over; for the studies checked, unresolved V genes explain less than half of this, and the remainder is unexplained. V, J and clone size are taken as reported in that table, and D and trimming were inferred from the DNA itself. Here the sample has approximately 76,000 clones; approximately 95% occur a single time. The ten largest clonotypes hold around 2.1% of the sample.

Overall results and qualifications from the work: Across donors, most TCR sequences were observed very rarely, whereas some public TCRs were present in many individuals. A later analysis found that TCRs clustered in the first cohort also tended to co-occur in the 120 validation repertoires, with 90% to 95% of cluster scores above 0. It was suggested by the authors that the approach could potentially be generalized to other disease states and immunological phenotypes. Cytomegalovirus status was reported to be diagnosed by the classifier with high specificity and sensitivity in both the original and validation cohorts. The study listed 150 to 200 TCR beta chains as associated with cytomegalovirus. The validation cohort had no HLA typing available for a later analysis, so co-occurrence within that cohort was assessed over all 120 or so repertoires. Three of the identified cytomegalovirus-associated TCR beta chains were confirmed in vitro to be specific for cytomegalovirus antigens.

The donors were included in the validation cohort of over a hundred subjects, a group kept apart from the approximately 700-subject first cohort. Sequencing was carried out using PBMCs. Rearrangement joined TRBV4-1 to TRBJ1-4; 5 matching bases give a weak D call of TRBD1. The origin of this receptor is a young woman in good health and CMV-seronegative. The CDR3 protein sequence reads: CASSQDPHRPNEKLFF. The DNA reads as follows: TGCGCCAGCAGCCAAGATCCCCACAGGCCGAATGAAAAACTGTTTTTT.